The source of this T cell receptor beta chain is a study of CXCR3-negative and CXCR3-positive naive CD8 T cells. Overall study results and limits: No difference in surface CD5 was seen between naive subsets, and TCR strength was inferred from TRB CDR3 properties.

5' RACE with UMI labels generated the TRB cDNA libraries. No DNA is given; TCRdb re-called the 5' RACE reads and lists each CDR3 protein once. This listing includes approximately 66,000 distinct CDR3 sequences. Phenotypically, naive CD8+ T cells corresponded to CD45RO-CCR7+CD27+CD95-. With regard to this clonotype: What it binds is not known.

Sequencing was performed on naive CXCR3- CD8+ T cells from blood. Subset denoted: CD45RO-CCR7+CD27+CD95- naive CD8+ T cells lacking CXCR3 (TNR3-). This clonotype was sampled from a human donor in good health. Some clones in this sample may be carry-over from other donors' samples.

Here the CDR3 reads CSVEDQAYEQYF. The chain combines TRBV29-1 with TRBJ2-7. The V gene's germline CDR1 is SQVTM and CDR2 ANQGSEA. The CDR3 totals 12 residues.